This T cell receptor (beta chain) emerged from a study of Graves' ophthalmopathy and Graves' hyperthyroidism. Study-wide background: Peripheral blood was gathered at first diagnosis, ahead of any treatment whatsoever.

This clonotype was detected many times. Its antigen is unknown. Researchers took RNA transcripts and amplified TCR beta CDR3 regions from them. The first-round RT-PCR employed HTBI primers together with the Qiagen OneStep RT-PCR kit. A multiplex PCR was then performed as the second round. TCRdb re-derived calls from the multiplex PCR reads in MiXCR, one entry per CDR3 protein. Of 400,000 to 450,000 distinct CDR3 sequences in the sample, roughly 21% were seen once. The CDR3 has 12 residues. Losses at the gene ends were 4 bases for V and 4 bases for J; bases not matched to a gene: 0. Study conclusions and caveats: In blood appeared most of the expanded thyroid clonotypes whose frequency exceeded 0.001. Discrimination between ophthalmopathy and stable hyperthyroidism by a 13-signature model showed 87.88% sensitivity and about 84% specificity.

This receptor was obtained from a woman under 30 with stable Graves' hyperthyroidism. Sequenced: peripheral blood. V gene TRBV12-3 or TRBV12-4 combines with J gene TRBJ2-7; 8 bases are shared with TRBD1. CDR3 sequence (DNA): TGTGCCAGCAGTTGGGACAGGTACGAGCAGTACTTC. Translation: CASSWDRYEQYF.